These 3 T cell receptor beta chains came from one sample sequenced in a study of CD8 T cells in ankylosing spondylitis. Overall study findings and caveats: What seemed typical of ankylosing spondylitis blood was a TCR beta motif built from about 8 highly homologous variants.

No antigen is known for these receptors. Each CDR3 protein is one row after TCRdb ran MiXCR on the 5' RACE reads. The sample yields 350,000 to 550,000 distinct CDR3 sequences, about 24% seen once. Sequenced material: blood, either unsorted or a sorted T cell fraction (not recorded which). The receptors come from a male donor with ankylosing spondylitis.

The V call is TRBV20-1, the J call TRBJ1-2; D unresolved. CDR1 DFQATT and CDR2 SNEGSKA come from the germline V gene (reference sequence). There are 12 residues in the CDR3. Trimming pared 7 bases from V and 1 base from J, leaving 10 bases between. The CDR3 bases are TGCAGTGGCCACTACCATAACTATGGCTACACCTTC. Its protein is CSGHYHNYGYTF.

This clonotype has a handful of counts. The gene calls are TRBV5-1 and TRBJ2-3; the match to TRBD2 covers 12 bases. Trimming took 4 bases from V and 2 from J; bases not matched to a gene: 8. The CDR3 is 17 residues long. Per the germline V gene, CDR1 is SGHRS and CDR2 is YFSETQ. The CDR3 coding sequence is TGCGCCAGCAGCAGGGCCGGGACTAGCGGGCACACAGATACGCAGTATTTT. Its translation is CASSRAGTSGHTDTQYF.

This clonotype was picked up a small number of times. The gene calls are TRBV10-3 and TRBJ2-3; 10 bases map to TRBD2. CDR1 and CDR2 (germline): ENHRY, SYGVKD. This CDR3 comprises 17 residues. Trimming took 3 bases from V and 2 from J; bases not matched to a gene: 8. CDR3 residues: CAISDGPLAGFTDTQYF. CDR3 bases: TGTGCCATCAGTGACGGTCCACTAGCGGGGTTCACAGATACGCAGTATTTT.